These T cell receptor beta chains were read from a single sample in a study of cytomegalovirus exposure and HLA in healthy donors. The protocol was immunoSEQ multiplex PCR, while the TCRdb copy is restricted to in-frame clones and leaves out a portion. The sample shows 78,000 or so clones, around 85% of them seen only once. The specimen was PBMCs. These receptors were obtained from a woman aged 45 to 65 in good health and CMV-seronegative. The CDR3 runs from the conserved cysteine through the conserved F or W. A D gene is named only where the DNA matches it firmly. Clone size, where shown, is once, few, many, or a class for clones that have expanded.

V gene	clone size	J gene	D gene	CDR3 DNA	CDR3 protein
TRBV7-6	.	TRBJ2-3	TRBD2	TGTGCCAGCAGCTACGGACTAGGCCGGTCCCTATCGCAGTATTTT	CASSYGLGRSLSQYF
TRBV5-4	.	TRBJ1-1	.	TGTGCCAGCAGCTTGGATTTCGGGGGCACTGAAGCTTTCTTT	CASSLDFGGTEAFF
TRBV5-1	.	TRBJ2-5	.	TGCGCCAGCAGCTTGGAGGGAGGCCAAGAGACCCAGTACTTC	CASSLEGGQETQYF
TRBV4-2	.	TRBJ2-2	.	TGTGCCAGCAGCCAAGATGGACAAAACACCGGGGAGCTGTTTTTT	CASSQDGQNTGELFF
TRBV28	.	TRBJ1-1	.	TGTGCCAGCAACCCGGGCGGGTTGAAGACTGAAGCTTTCTTT	CASNPGGLKTEAFF
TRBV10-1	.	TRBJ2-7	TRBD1	TGCGCCAGCAGCTCTCCGGGACAGCCCTACGAGCAGTACTTC	CASSSPGQPYEQYF
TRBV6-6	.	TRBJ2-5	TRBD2	TGTGCCACCCTGGGACTAGCGGCTTTTAAACAAGAGACCCAGTACTTC	CATLGLAAFKQETQYF
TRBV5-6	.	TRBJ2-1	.	TGTGCCAGCAGCTTGGTTCAGGACAATGAGCAGTTCTTC	CASSLVQDNEQFF
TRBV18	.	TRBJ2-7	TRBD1	TGTGCCAGCTCACCACCGGGACAGGGTAGCTACGAGCAGTACTTC	CASSPPGQGSYEQYF
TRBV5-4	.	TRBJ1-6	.	TGTGCCAGCAGCTTGGGAAACAGGGTAGGGAATTCACCCCTCCACTTT	CASSLGNRVGNSPLHF
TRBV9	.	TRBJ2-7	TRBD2	TGTGCCAGCAGCTCCCGGGGTAGCGGGAGCCCCAACGAGCAGTACTTC	CASSSRGSGSPNEQYF
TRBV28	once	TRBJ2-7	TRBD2	TGTGCCAGCACCCCCTCAATGGGGCTAGCGGACTACGAGCAGTACTTC	CASTPSMGLADYEQYF
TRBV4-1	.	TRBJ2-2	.	TGCGCCAGCAGCCAAGACACCGAGGCTTCCCGGGAGCTGTTTTTT	CASSQDTEASRELFF
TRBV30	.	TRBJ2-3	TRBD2	TGTGCCTGGACGCTCTCAATGGGACTAGCGGGAACAGATACGCAGTATTTT	CAWTLSMGLAGTDTQYF
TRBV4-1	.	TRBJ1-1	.	TGCGCCAGCAGCCAAGTGGAGAATATGAACACTGAAGCTTTCTTT	CASSQVENMNTEAFF
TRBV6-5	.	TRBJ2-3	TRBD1	TGTGCCAGCAGGACTTCAGGGGGCCATCCAGATACGCAGTATTTT	CASRTSGGHPDTQYF
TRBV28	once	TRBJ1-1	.	TGTGCCAGCAGTTTTAGGTTGAGCAGGGCTGAAGCTTTCTTT	CASSFRLSRAEAFF
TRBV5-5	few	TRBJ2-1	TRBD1	TGTGCCAGCAGCTTGTACCGACAGGGATTAAGGTCGTATGAGCAGTTCTTC	CASSLYRQGLRSYEQFF
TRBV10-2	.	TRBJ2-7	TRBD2	TGCGCCAGCATACCGGGACTAGCGGTTTCCTACGAGCAGTACTTC	CASIPGLAVSYEQYF
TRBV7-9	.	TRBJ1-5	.	TGTGCCAGCAGCTCCGGGGGGCACGGACAATTGGGTCGTCAGCCCCAGCATTTT	CASSSGGHGQLGRQPQHF
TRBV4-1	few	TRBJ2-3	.	TGCGCCAGCAGCCAAGAGAGGACAGATACGCAGTATTTT	CASSQERTDTQYF
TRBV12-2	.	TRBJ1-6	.	TGTGCAAGTCGCTTAGGGGACAGGGGGCCGGATTCACCCCTCCACTTT	CASRLGDRGPDSPLHF
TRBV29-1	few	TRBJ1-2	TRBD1	TGCAGCGTTGTAGGGACAGATGGCTACACCTTC	CSVVGTDGYTF
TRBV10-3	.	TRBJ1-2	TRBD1	TGTGCCATCAGTAGGTTAGATAACGGGACAGCCTATGGCTACACCTTC	CAISRLDNGTAYGYTF
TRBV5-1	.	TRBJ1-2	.	TGCGCCAGCAGCTTGGCCGATAACCCTAAAAACTATGGCTACACCTTC	CASSLADNPKNYGYTF
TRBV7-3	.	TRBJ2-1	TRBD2	TGTGCCAGCAGCTCCCTCGGGGCTAGCGGCCCCTCCTACAATGAGCAGTTCTTC	CASSSLGASGPSYNEQFF
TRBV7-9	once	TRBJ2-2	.	TGTGCCAGCAGCTCCAGGGGAGTACGCGGGGAGCTGTTTTTT	CASSSRGVRGELFF
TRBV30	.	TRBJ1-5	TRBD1	TGTGCCTGGGGGACAGGGGGCCATAGCAATCAGCCCCAGCATTTT	CAWGTGGHSNQPQHF
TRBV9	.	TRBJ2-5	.	TGTGCCAGCAGCCTAAGCAACCAAGAGACCCAGTACTTC	CASSLSNQETQYF
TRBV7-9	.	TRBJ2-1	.	TGTGCCAGCAGCGTAGACATATCCTACAATGAGCAGTTCTTC	CASSVDISYNEQFF
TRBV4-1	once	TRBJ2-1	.	TGCGCCAGCAGCCAACAACAGGGGGGGTACAATGAGCAGTTCTTC	CASSQQQGGYNEQFF
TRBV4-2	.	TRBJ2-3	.	TGTGCCAGCAGCCAAGACAGATCCACAGATACGCAGTATTTT	CASSQDRSTDTQYF
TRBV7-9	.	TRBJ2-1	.	TGTGCCAGCAGCTTAGAGGGAGGTGAGCAGTTCTTC	CASSLEGGEQFF
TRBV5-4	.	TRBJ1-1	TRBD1	TGTGCCAGCAGCCCTGGACAGGGGGCGCGCACTGAAGCTTTCTTT	CASSPGQGARTEAFF
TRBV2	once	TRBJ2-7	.	TGTGCCAGCAGTGTGCAGGGGCGAGCAATCCACGAGCAGTACTTC	CASSVQGRAIHEQYF
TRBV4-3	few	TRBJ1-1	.	TGCGCCAGCAGCCAGGGGCTTTTCACTGAAGCTTTCTTT	CASSQGLFTEAFF
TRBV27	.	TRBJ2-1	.	TGTGCCAGCAGGGAGGGGAAATCCTACAATGAGCAGTTCTTC	CASREGKSYNEQFF
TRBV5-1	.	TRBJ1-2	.	TGCGCCAGCAGCTTGGTTGGGAGTGGCTACACCTTC	CASSLVGSGYTF
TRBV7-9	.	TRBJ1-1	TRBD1	TGTGCCAGCACCGGTGGGACAGGGGATGGAGCTTTCTTT	CASTGGTGDGAFF
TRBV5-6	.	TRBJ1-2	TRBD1	TGTGCCAGCAGCTTGTCTGGACAGGGCTATGGCTACACCTTC	CASSLSGQGYGYTF
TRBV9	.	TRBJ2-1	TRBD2	TGTGCCAGCAGCGTAATAGCGGGGGGGCTGAATGAGCAGTTCTTC	CASSVIAGGLNEQFF
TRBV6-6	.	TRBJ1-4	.	TGTGCCAGCACTTCAGGGAGGGTCCAATATGAAAAACTGTTTTTT	CASTSGRVQYEKLFF
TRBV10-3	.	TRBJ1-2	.	TGTGCCATCAGTGAGTACGAACAGAAGTTCAGTGGCTACACCTTC	CAISEYEQKFSGYTF
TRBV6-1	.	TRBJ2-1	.	TGTGCCAGCAGTGATTCAATTAGACAGATCTACAATGAGCAGTTCTTC	CASSDSIRQIYNEQFF
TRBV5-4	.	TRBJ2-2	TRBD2	TGTGCCAGCAGCTACCCCGGGACTAGCGGGAGTAGGAGGGAGCTGTTTTTT	CASSYPGTSGSRRELFF
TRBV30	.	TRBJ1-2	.	TGTGCCTGGAGTAAAGGGAGTGTTCTAGGGCAGCTTTCCTATGGCTACACCTTC	CAWSKGSVLGQLSYGYTF
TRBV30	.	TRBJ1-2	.	TGTGCCTGGAGTAATAACAGGGCCCACTATGGCTACACCTTC	CAWSNNRAHYGYTF
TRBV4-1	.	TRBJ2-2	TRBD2	TGCGCCAGCAGTCTCTTGAGGCTAGCGGTTAACACCGGGGAGCTGTTTTTT	CASSLLRLAVNTGELFF
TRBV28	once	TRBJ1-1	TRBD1	TGTGCCAGCAGTTTGACAGGGGATTTGAACACTGAAGCTTTCTTT	CASSLTGDLNTEAFF
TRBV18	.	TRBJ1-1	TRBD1	TGTGCCAGCTCACCACCCGGGACAGGATCGGAAGCTTTCTTT	CASSPPGTGSEAFF